This passage covers 2 T cell receptor beta chains from one sample sequenced in a study of CD8 T cells in Susac syndrome. Roughly 0.45 to 1 ug RNA was reverse transcribed with random hexamers. From the immunoSEQ multiplex PCR reads, TCRdb called clonotypes with MiXCR, one entry per CDR3 protein. The profile shows fewer than 200,000 distinct CDR3 sequences, roughly 96% of them singletons. Material: CD8+ T cells from PBMCs. The source of these receptors is a human donor with multiple sclerosis.

The rearrangement links TRBV5-6 to TRBJ2-2; 11 bases are a match to TRBD1. V lost 5 bases and J lost 4; bases outside the gene matches: 1. The CDR3 length is 14 residues. The germline V gene encodes CDR1 SGHDT and CDR2 YYEEEE. The CDR3 sequence is CASSGTGGTGELFF. The DNA of the CDR3 is TGTGCCAGCAGTGGGACAGGGGGCACCGGGGAGCTGTTTTTT. The full variable domain, in which reference TRBV5-6 and TRBJ2-2 provide the parts outside the CDR3, is DAGVTQSPTHLIKTRGQQVTLRCSPKSGHDTVSWYQQALGQGPQFIFQYYEEEERQRGNFPDRFSGHQFPNYSSELNVNALLLGDSALYLCASSGTGGTGELFFGEGSRLTVL.

The chain employs TRBV3-1 and TRBJ1-1; no firm D call. Trimming took off 2 bases at V and 2 bases at J, with 18 bases between the two ends. This CDR3 spans 17 amino acids. The germline V gene has CDR1 LGHDT and CDR2 YNNKEL (reference sequence). The CDR3 DNA follows: TGTGCCAGCAGCCAACCGACGACCATAAAAAGCAACACTGAAGCTTTCTTT. Translation: CASSQPTTIKSNTEAFF.